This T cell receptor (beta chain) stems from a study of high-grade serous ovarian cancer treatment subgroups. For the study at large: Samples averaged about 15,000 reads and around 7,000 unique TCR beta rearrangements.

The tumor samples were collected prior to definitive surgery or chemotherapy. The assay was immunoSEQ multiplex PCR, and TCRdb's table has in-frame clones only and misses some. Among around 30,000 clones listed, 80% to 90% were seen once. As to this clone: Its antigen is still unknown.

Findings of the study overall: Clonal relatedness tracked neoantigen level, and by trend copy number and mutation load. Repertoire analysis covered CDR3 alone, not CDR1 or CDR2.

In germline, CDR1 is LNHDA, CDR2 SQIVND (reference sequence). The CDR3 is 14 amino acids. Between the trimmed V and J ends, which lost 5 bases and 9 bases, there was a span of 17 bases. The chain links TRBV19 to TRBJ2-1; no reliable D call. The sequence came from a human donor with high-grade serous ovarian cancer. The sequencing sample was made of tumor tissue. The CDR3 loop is CASSVGRVHVEQFF. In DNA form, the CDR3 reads TGTGCCAGTAGTGTGGGAAGGGTGCACGTTGAGCAGTTCTTC.